This TCR beta chain was retrieved from a study of breast tumors, draining lymph nodes, adjacent tissues. Broader study findings: Data fit most tumor T cells coming from lymph node, expanding in tumor. Tumor T cell lymph node origin was a supported hypothesis, not proven. Tumors had less TCR diversity than lymph nodes, more than nontumor tissue. Compared with basal-like, luminal-like tumors shared significantly more repertoire with nontumor tissue.

This clonotype was seen a few times. Its target is unknown. This CDR3 is 12 amino acids long. Trimming removed 5 bases at V and 8 bases at J, with 12 bases between. Germline V lookup: CDR1 MNHEY, CDR2 SMNVEV (reference sequence). The lymph nodes were axillary draining lymph nodes from breast cancer patients. MiXCR, applied by TCRdb to the multiplex PCR reads, yields one record per CDR3 protein. The table records around 190,000 distinct CDR3 sequences, approximately 30% of them present only once. V is TRBV27 and J is TRBJ1-2, with a possible D match to TRBD1 (6 bases). The material sequenced was axillary lymph node tissue. The clonotype comes from a female donor with breast cancer. Some clones in this sample may be carry-over from other donors' samples. CDR3 amino acids: CASSNRVEGYTF. DNA for the CDR3: TGTGCCAGCAGTAACAGGGTTGAGGGCTACACCTTC.